The rows below give T cell receptor beta chains drawn from one sample of a study of blood T cell repertoires in COVID-19. TCRdb's table, derived via immunoSEQ multiplex PCR, lists solely in-frame clones and lacks some. Of some 220,000 clones listed, 85% were seen once; the top ten hold 4.5% to 5.5%. The specimen sequenced was peripheral blood. These TCRs come from a man aged 45-65 years with COVID-19, enrolled during active disease. Each CDR3 is given without its conserved first and last residue. Fields, in order: CDR3 protein, J gene, D gene, V gene. D genes are given only for firm matches.

CDR3 protein: AISGQGRVNTIY
J gene: TRBJ1-3
D gene: TRBD1
V gene: TRBV10-3

CDR3 protein: ASSVVGSGGTGELF
J gene: TRBJ2-2
D gene: TRBD2
V gene: TRBV9

CDR3 protein: ASSMDLGGRTANEKLF
J gene: TRBJ1-4
D gene: .
V gene: TRBV19

CDR3 protein: ASSTGLVTSDTQY
J gene: TRBJ2-3
D gene: TRBD2
V gene: TRBV19

CDR3 protein: ASSQDHRGSYEQY
J gene: TRBJ2-7
D gene: TRBD1
V gene: TRBV4-3

CDR3 protein: ASSPGQRNTIY
J gene: TRBJ1-3
D gene: TRBD1
V gene: TRBV5-1

CDR3 protein: ASSGTGGGYT
J gene: TRBJ1-2
D gene: .
V gene: TRBV6-6

CDR3 protein: ASSQDWAGYGNTIY
J gene: TRBJ1-3
D gene: .
V gene: TRBV3-1/TRBV3-2

CDR3 protein: ASRATSGGGNEQF
J gene: TRBJ2-1
D gene: TRBD2
V gene: TRBV2

CDR3 protein: ASSPDPGGRRTGELF
J gene: TRBJ2-2
D gene: TRBD2
V gene: TRBV18

CDR3 protein: ASIPSRGAFTDTQY
J gene: TRBJ2-3
D gene: TRBD2
V gene: TRBV28

CDR3 protein: ASSYALGSQTSPLH
J gene: TRBJ1-6
D gene: .
V gene: TRBV6-5

CDR3 protein: ASKPGQYNEQF
J gene: TRBJ2-1
D gene: TRBD1
V gene: TRBV2

CDR3 protein: ASSPGIPGDGYT
J gene: TRBJ1-2
D gene: .
V gene: TRBV5-1

CDR3 protein: ASSPSYEQY
J gene: TRBJ2-7
D gene: .
V gene: TRBV11-2

CDR3 protein: ASSYLAGAGSHEQY
J gene: TRBJ2-7
D gene: TRBD2
V gene: TRBV5-5

CDR3 protein: ASSRVSVAGELF
J gene: TRBJ2-2
D gene: .
V gene: TRBV19

CDR3 protein: ASSLAVHSETQY
J gene: TRBJ2-5
D gene: .
V gene: TRBV7-9

CDR3 protein: ASSVQGLAGEYNEQF
J gene: TRBJ2-1
D gene: TRBD2
V gene: TRBV9

CDR3 protein: ASSQALLLAGTYEQY
J gene: TRBJ2-7
D gene: TRBD2
V gene: TRBV4-1

CDR3 protein: ASSFGENTGELF
J gene: TRBJ2-2
D gene: .
V gene: TRBV19

CDR3 protein: ASRMGTSGANVLT
J gene: TRBJ2-6
D gene: .
V gene: TRBV2

CDR3 protein: ASSPGLSSGANVLT
J gene: TRBJ2-6
D gene: .
V gene: TRBV9

CDR3 protein: ASSLSPSTGAYGYT
J gene: TRBJ1-2
D gene: TRBD1
V gene: TRBV27

CDR3 protein: ASSQDQRGTEAF
J gene: TRBJ1-1
D gene: .
V gene: TRBV4-2

CDR3 protein: ASSRAGGKTEAF
J gene: TRBJ1-1
D gene: .
V gene: TRBV3-1/TRBV3-2

CDR3 protein: ASSAGLRTSGRIMRQF
J gene: TRBJ2-1
D gene: TRBD2
V gene: TRBV27

CDR3 protein: ASSLASGQGSSPLH
J gene: TRBJ1-6
D gene: TRBD1
V gene: TRBV7-9

CDR3 protein: ASGGRGLSPLH
J gene: TRBJ1-6
D gene: .
V gene: TRBV19

CDR3 protein: ASSPSQGVGGNTIY
J gene: TRBJ1-3
D gene: .
V gene: TRBV4-2

CDR3 protein: ASSQRDRGGSYNEQF
J gene: TRBJ2-1
D gene: TRBD1
V gene: TRBV4-1

CDR3 protein: ASSQDSGVDNEQF
J gene: TRBJ2-1
D gene: .
V gene: TRBV4-1

CDR3 protein: ASDVWAAEAF
J gene: TRBJ1-1
D gene: .
V gene: TRBV2

CDR3 protein: ASSFRRGITEAF
J gene: TRBJ1-1
D gene: .
V gene: TRBV11-2

CDR3 protein: ASSSFRQGASGELF
J gene: TRBJ2-2
D gene: TRBD1
V gene: TRBV7-2

CDR3 protein: ASSQIRLATTDTQY
J gene: TRBJ2-3
D gene: TRBD2
V gene: TRBV3-1/TRBV3-2

CDR3 protein: TSSQDTGDSSGNTIY
J gene: TRBJ1-3
D gene: .
V gene: TRBV1

CDR3 protein: ASSLGVSGGQETQY
J gene: TRBJ2-5
D gene: .
V gene: TRBV7-8

CDR3 protein: ASSLVTGRYEQY
J gene: TRBJ2-7
D gene: .
V gene: TRBV11-2

CDR3 protein: ASSFQVSYEQY
J gene: TRBJ2-7
D gene: .
V gene: TRBV5-5

CDR3 protein: ASSQDVDVGETQY
J gene: TRBJ2-5
D gene: .
V gene: TRBV4-2

CDR3 protein: ASSQDATAANSPLH
J gene: TRBJ1-6
D gene: .
V gene: TRBV4-3

CDR3 protein: ASSEQGYNQPQH
J gene: TRBJ1-5
D gene: .
V gene: TRBV6-1

CDR3 protein: ASSQDLAGFQPQH
J gene: TRBJ1-5
D gene: .
V gene: TRBV4-1

CDR3 protein: ASEYRLLSNQPQH
J gene: TRBJ1-5
D gene: .
V gene: TRBV19

CDR3 protein: ASSARVNTEAF
J gene: TRBJ1-1
D gene: .
V gene: TRBV9

CDR3 protein: ASSAGQRGEKLF
J gene: TRBJ1-4
D gene: TRBD1
V gene: TRBV2

CDR3 protein: ACPGPGRGQFGELF
J gene: TRBJ2-2
D gene: TRBD1
V gene: TRBV30

CDR3 protein: ASSLTAGPYNEQF
J gene: TRBJ2-1
D gene: .
V gene: TRBV7-3

CDR3 protein: ASSLGSRGQPQH
J gene: TRBJ1-5
D gene: .
V gene: TRBV7-9

CDR3 protein: ASSLRQGINYEQY
J gene: TRBJ2-7
D gene: TRBD1
V gene: TRBV5-1

CDR3 protein: ASSLVQPGELF
J gene: TRBJ2-2
D gene: .
V gene: TRBV13

CDR3 protein: ASRGGYNEQF
J gene: TRBJ2-1
D gene: .
V gene: TRBV11-2

CDR3 protein: ASSPPGERRYGYT
J gene: TRBJ1-2
D gene: .
V gene: TRBV18